These 23 T cell receptor beta chains were sequenced from one sample in a study of blood T cell repertoires in COVID-19. TCRdb's copy holds only in-frame clones and misses some; the assay was immunoSEQ multiplex PCR. The sample holds 150,000 to 200,000 clones, 76% seen once. The sample comprised PBMCs or T cells enriched from blood (not recorded which). The origin of the receptors is a woman in her forties or fifties with acute COVID-19.

This chain links TRBV5-1 with TRBJ1-1; possible D gene TRBD1, 5 bases. The CDR3 sequence is 15 residues long. Germline V lookup: CDR1 SGHRS, CDR2 YFSETQ. V lost 0 bases and J lost 5, with 14 bases in between. CDR3 sequence (DNA): TGCGCCAGCAGCTTGGCCCAGGGCGGTGGAACTGAAGCTTTCTTT. It yields the protein CASSLAQGGGTEAFF. Full variable domain (remainder filled in from reference TRBV5-1 and TRBJ1-1): KAGVTQTPRYLIKTRGQQVTLSCSPISGHRSVSWYQQTPGQGLQFLFEYFSETQRNKGNFPGRFSGRQFSNSRSEMNVSTLELGDSALYLCASSLAQGGGTEAFFGQGTRLTVV.

The chain employs TRBV3-1 (or the pseudogene TRBV3-2) and TRBJ2-5; tentatively, D is TRBD1 (5 bases). Germline V lookup: CDR1 LGHDT, CDR2 YNNKEL (reference sequence). V was clipped by 0 bases and J by 4 bases, with 15 bases between them. The length of the CDR3 is 16 residues. CDR3 region: CASSQDGRVRGETQYF. The CDR3 DNA sequence: TGTGCCAGCAGCCAAGACGGCAGGGTGAGAGGAGAGACCCAGTACTTC.

The J gene is TRBJ2-7, the V gene TRBV18; D not resolved. V gave up 1 base and J gave up 7 bases, with 11 bases separating them. The CDR3 covers 13 residues. Looked up from germline, CDR1 is KGHSH and CDR2 is LQKENI. The CDR3 here is CASSPQLDGEQYV. The CDR3 DNA is TGTGCCAGCTCACCACAGCTAGATGGGGAGCAGTACGTC.

This rearrangement joins TRBV5-1 to TRBJ2-2, with a possible D match to TRBD1 (5 bases). Trimming removed 6 bases at V and 7 bases at J, with 13 bases between. This CDR3 is 13 amino acids long. Germline CDR1 is SGHRS and CDR2 is YFSETQ. The CDR3 loop reads CASKDREDGELFF. CDR3 bases: TGCGCCAGCAAAGACAGAGAAGACGGGGAGCTGTTTTTT.

This clone appeared a few times. The chain has TRBV6-5 and TRBJ1-2; no definite D call. Trimming removed 4 bases at V and 1 base at J, with 7 bases between. The CDR3 loop spans 13 amino acids. Germline V lookup: CDR1 MNHEY, CDR2 SVGAGI. The CDR3 DNA reads as TGTGCCAGCAGTTCGGGTCTTAACTATGGCTACACCTTC. Amino acids: CASSSGLNYGYTF.

This clone was seen only a few times. The chain recombines TRBV5-6 with TRBJ2-1; 12 positions match TRBD2. Germline loops: CDR1 SGHDT, CDR2 YYEEEE. The V segment lost 2 bases and the J segment 10 bases; nucleotides outside the gene matches: 4. The CDR3 runs to 14 residues. The CDR3 is CASSLLAGGKEQFF. The CDR3, as DNA: TGTGCCAGCAGCTTACTAGCGGGGGGTAAAGAGCAGTTCTTC.

The chain has TRBV28 and TRBJ1-2; 9 bases fit TRBD1. Per germline, CDR1 MDHEN and CDR2 SYDVKM. CDR3 size: 16 residues. Losses at the gene ends were 3 bases for V and 4 bases for J; bases not matched to a gene: 9. CDR3 coding DNA: TGTGCCAGCAGTTTTCTGGGCGAACAGGGGGCCTATGGCTACACCTTC. It is translated as CASSFLGEQGAYGYTF.

By share of the sample, this clone is medium-sized (0.01 to 0.1%). The gene calls are TRBV7-3 and TRBJ2-2; TRBD2 matches at 10 bases. The CDR3 totals 14 residues. Germline V gene sequence: CDR1 SGHTA, CDR2 FQGTGA. Germline trimming cut 5 bases from V and 7 bases from J; bases unmatched to any gene: 4. The CDR3 region has the DNA TGTGCCAGCAGCGAGCGGGGGGGCGGCGGGGAGCTGTTTTTT. This codes for CASSERGGGGELFF.

This chain uses TRBV18 with TRBJ2-1; TRBD2 might be the D (7 bases). Trimming took off 5 bases at V and 6 bases at J, with 23 bases between the two ends. This CDR3 is 17 amino acids long. Germline V gives CDR1 KGHSH, CDR2 LQKENI. The CDR3 nucleotides are TGTGCCAGCTCAGGGAATTGGGGGGGGCGTCGTTTCAATGAGCAGTTCTTC. This encodes CASSGNWGGRRFNEQFF.

The V and J genes are TRBV6-4 and TRBJ1-1, with 8 bases identical to TRBD1. Germline-derived CDR1 and CDR2 are MRHNA and SNTAGT. J lost 3 bases, V lost 6 bases, and 15 bases had no gene match. The CDR3 loop spans 17 amino acids. The CDR3 loop reads CASSTNPGGLWDTEAFF. CDR3 nucleotides: TGTGCCAGCAGCACAAATCCAGGGGGCTTGTGGGACACTGAAGCTTTCTTT.

This clone was detected only once. The chain joins TRBV7-9 to TRBJ2-3; 8 bases are shared with TRBD2. Germline assignment: CDR1 SEHNR and CDR2 FQNEAQ (reference sequence). The CDR3 has 15 amino acids. J lost 4 bases, V lost 3 bases, and 6 bases had no gene match. The CDR3 spells CASSLGTSGADTQYF. The DNA for the CDR3 is TGTGCCAGCAGCTTGGGGACTAGTGGTGCAGATACGCAGTATTTT.

The chain carries TRBV9 and TRBJ1-2, with 8 bases lining up with TRBD1. Germline V gene data show CDR1 as SGDLS and CDR2 as YYNGEE. The CDR3 covers 13 residues. V dropped 3 bases and J dropped 7; count of bases not matched to a gene: 5. CDR3 amino acids: CASSGDRGGGYTF. CDR3 DNA sequence: TGTGCCAGCAGCGGTGACAGGGGAGGTGGCTACACCTTC.

This rearrangement joins TRBV10-1 to TRBJ1-2, with 9 bases lining up with TRBD1. The germline V gene encodes CDR1 WNHNN and CDR2 SYGVQD (reference sequence). After removal of 9 bases from V and 7 bases from J, the junction contained 9 bases not matched to a gene. The CDR3 has 13 residues. CDR3 loop: CASSRDRAGGYTF. CDR3 bases: TGCGCCAGTTCCCGGGACAGGGCTGGTGGCTACACCTTC.

The chain has TRBV19 and TRBJ2-2; TRBD2 matches 10 bases. CDR1 LNHDA and CDR2 SQIVND come from the germline V gene (reference sequence). This CDR3 is 15 amino acids long. Trimming cost V 6 bases and J 5 bases; bases outside gene matches: 6. The CDR3 sequence is CASSPGLALTGELFF. The CDR3 DNA is TGTGCCAGTAGCCCGGGACTAGCGTTGACCGGGGAGCTGTTTTTT.

This clone was counted once. The V gene is TRBV27, the J gene TRBJ2-7; 7 bases align to TRBD1. CDR3 length equals 16 residues. Germline CDR1 MNHEY, CDR2 SMNVEV (reference sequence). Unmatched junction bases numbered 11, after V lost 2 bases and J lost 4 bases. The chain's CDR3 is CASSLGRQGKEYEQYV. CDR3 bases: TGTGCCAGCAGTTTAGGCCGACAGGGAAAAGAATACGAGCAGTACGTC.

J is TRBJ2-1 and V is TRBV7-9; 7 bases align to TRBD2. Germline V gene data show CDR1 as SEHNR and CDR2 as FQNEAQ (reference sequence). The CDR3 is made up of 15 amino acids. V shed 4 bases, J shed 2 bases, and the junction held 5 bases outside the gene matches. CDR3: CASSSRLATYNEQFF. The CDR3 nucleotides are TGTGCCAGCAGCTCCAGACTAGCCACCTACAATGAGCAGTTCTTC.

This clone was counted between two and nine times. CDR3 protein: CASTLPGGFNSPLHF. CDR3 DNA: TGTGCCAGCACCCTCCCAGGGGGATTTAATTCACCCCTCCACTTT. J is TRBJ1-6 and V is TRBV28; 7 bases fit TRBD1. CDR3 length: 15 residues. The germline gives CDR1 MDHEN, CDR2 SYDVKM. Losses at the gene ends were 7 bases for V and 6 bases for J; bases not matched to a gene: 9.

This chain joins TRBV29-1 and TRBJ2-1; TRBD2 matches at 8 bases. The V gene's germline CDR1 is SQVTM and CDR2 ANQGSEA. The CDR3 covers 17 residues. The V segment lost 4 bases and the J segment 6 bases; nucleotides outside the gene matches: 17. The CDR3 coding sequence is TGCAGCGTTGGCCCAGTGGCCGGGACTAGTCCCCTCAATGAGCAGTTCTTC. Translating it yields CSVGPVAGTSPLNEQFF.

This chain joins TRBV27 and TRBJ2-5; TRBD2 agrees at 7 bases. V lost 4 bases, J lost 4 bases, and 6 bases stayed unmatched. CDR1 is MNHEY and CDR2 is SMNVEV in the germline V gene (reference sequence). The length of the CDR3 is 14 residues. The DNA for the CDR3 is TGTGCCAGCAGTTCCCGGCGCGGGGGAGAGACCCAGTACTTC. This codes for CASSSRRGGETQYF.

The chain carries TRBV12-3 or TRBV12-4 and TRBJ1-1, with a weak D call TRBD1 (5 bases). The CDR3 is made up of 12 amino acids. Trimming stripped 1 base from V and 6 bases from J, with 6 bases between. The CDR3 nucleotides read TGTGCCAGCAGTTTAGGACAGCCTGAAGCTTTCTTT. Amino acid sequence: CASSLGQPEAFF.

This clone is a singleton in its sample. This chain connects TRBV19 to TRBJ1-1; D is uncertain. There are 11 residues in the CDR3. CDR1 and CDR2 from the germline V gene are LNHDA and SQIVND (reference sequence). Trimming pared 2 bases from V and 4 bases from J, leaving 2 bases between. The CDR3 protein is CASSILTEAFF. The CDR3 DNA sequence: TGTGCCAGTAGTATACTCACTGAAGCTTTCTTT. Looking up the rest from reference TRBV19 and TRBJ1-1 gives the full variable domain: DGGITQSPKYLFRKEGQNVTLSCEQNLNHDAMYWYRQDPGQGLRLIYYSQIVNDFQKGDIAEGYSVSREKKESFPLTVTSAQKNPTAFYLCASSILTEAFFGQGTRLTVV.

J is TRBJ1-4 and V is TRBV6-5, with 8 bases aligning to TRBD1. J was trimmed by 5 bases and V by 10 bases; bases with no gene match: 9. Germline lookup yields CDR1 MNHEY and CDR2 SVGAGI. The CDR3 runs to 14 residues. CDR3 nucleotide sequence: TGTGCCACCACTAGGACAGGGCGAAATGAAAAACTGTTTTTT. This codes for CATTRTGRNEKLFF.

The rearrangement joins TRBV3-1 (or the pseudogene TRBV3-2) to TRBJ1-5; D possibly corresponds to TRBD1 (5 bases). Germline loops: CDR1 LGHDT, CDR2 YNNKEL (reference sequence). V dropped 2 bases and J dropped 6 bases, with 8 bases sitting between them. The CDR3 length is 13 residues. In DNA form, the CDR3 reads TGTGCCAGCAGCCAACAGGGAGGTCAGCCCCAGCATTTT. Translating gives CASSQQGGQPQHF.